Following are 7 T cell receptor beta chains from one sample sequenced in a study of monozygotic twins with inflammatory bowel disease. TCRdb reprocessed the 5' RACE reads, keeping one entry per CDR3 protein, no DNA. The sample yields some 200,000 distinct CDR3 sequences, of which the top ten take up 1.6%. Sequenced: blood. These receptors were taken from a human donor with ulcerative colitis or Crohn's disease, or a healthy co-twin of an affected twin (not recorded which).

The chain links TRBV10-3 to TRBJ2-4; TCRdb names TRBD1, which stays unverified in the absence of DNA. CDR1 is ENHRY, CDR2 SYGVKD, per germline. CDR3 length: 17 amino acids. The CDR3 loop reads CAISDFPGGGDKNIQYF.

The V call is TRBV5-3, the J call TRBJ2-2; TCRdb proposes TRBD1, but this gene call is untestable without DNA. TRBV5-3 carries the ORF label, with uncertain function. CDR3 size: 15 residues. CDR3 amino acids: CARSPPQGTTGELFF.

The rearrangement uses TRBV7-2 and TRBJ2-1. CDR3 length equals 12 residues. Germline V gives CDR1 SGHTA, CDR2 FQGNSA. The CDR3 protein is CASSRLYNEQFF.

The gene calls are TRBV7-9 and TRBJ2-7; the TRBD1 assignment by TCRdb is unverifiable without DNA. The CDR3 loop spans 15 amino acids. The germline gives CDR1 SEHNR, CDR2 FQNEAQ (reference sequence). This CDR3 is CASSLVGQGSNEQYF.

This chain joins TRBV4-1 and TRBJ1-2. The CDR3 totals 15 residues. CDR1 is MGHRA and CDR2 is YSYEKL in the germline V gene. The CDR3 protein is CASSQAGGANYGYTF.

The chain employs TRBV5-1 and TRBJ1-5; checking the TCRdb D call of TRBD1 is not possible without DNA. CDR1 and CDR2 (germline): SGHRS, YFSETQ. The CDR3 has 15 residues. This CDR3 is CASSLGTGANQPQHF. Together with reference TRBV5-1 and TRBJ1-5, the CDR3 gives the full variable domain: KAGVTQTPRYLIKTRGQQVTLSCSPISGHRSVSWYQQTPGQGLQFLFEYFSETQRNKGNFPGRFSGRQFSNSRSEMNVSTLELGDSALYLCASSLGTGANQPQHFGDGTRLSIL.

This chain joins TRBV5-5 and TRBJ2-7. The CDR3 loop spans 15 amino acids. The germline CDR1 and CDR2 sequences are SGHKS and YYEKEE (reference sequence). The CDR3 loop is CASSLGATRSYEQYF.